This is a list of T cell receptor beta chains from one sample in a study of T cell changes during pregnancy in multiple sclerosis. Repertoires were generated with immunoSEQ multiplex PCR, while TCRdb's copy carries only in-frame clones and drops some. Among approximately 93,000 clones listed, approximately 89% were seen once. The specimen comprised peripheral blood, sampled before pregnancy. The receptors here all came from a female donor with multiple sclerosis, enrolled in a pregnancy study. CDR3s include the opening cysteine and the closing phenylalanine or tryptophan. The order of the fields is D gene, CDR3 length, V gene, clone size, J gene, CDR3 protein, CDR3 DNA. The D gene is left open where the match is weak. Size is omitted from some rows. Given values are once, few, many or a class for expanded clones.

D gene: TRBD2; CDR3 length: 18; V gene: TRBV7-9; clone size: NA; J gene: TRBJ2-1; CDR3 protein: CASSLRPTSGRTYNEQFF; CDR3 DNA: TGTGCCAGCAGCTTAAGGCCGACTAGCGGGAGGACTTACAATGAGCAGTTCTTC
D gene: TRBD2; CDR3 length: 17; V gene: TRBV4-2; clone size: NA; J gene: TRBJ2-7; CDR3 protein: CASSQRSGTIFLYEQYF; CDR3 DNA: TGTGCCAGCAGCCAGCGTAGCGGGACCATCTTTCTCTACGAGCAGTACTTC
D gene: NA; CDR3 length: 14; V gene: TRBV6-1; clone size: NA; J gene: TRBJ1-5; CDR3 protein: CASRLQGPNQPQHF; CDR3 DNA: TGTGCCAGCAGGTTACAGGGCCCAAATCAGCCCCAGCATTTT
D gene: NA; CDR3 length: 13; V gene: TRBV2; clone size: NA; J gene: TRBJ1-1; CDR3 protein: CASSVRLEALAFF; CDR3 DNA: TGTGCCAGCAGTGTAAGGTTAGAGGCCTTGGCTTTCTTT
D gene: NA; CDR3 length: 15; V gene: TRBV6-5; clone size: NA; J gene: TRBJ1-1; CDR3 protein: CASSYFGGVNTEAFF; CDR3 DNA: TGTGCCAGCAGTTACTTCGGCGGCGTGAACACTGAAGCTTTCTTT
D gene: NA; CDR3 length: 19; V gene: TRBV13; clone size: NA; J gene: TRBJ2-2; CDR3 protein: CASSSYFGRGGEFTGELFF; CDR3 DNA: TGTGCCAGCAGCTCCTACTTCGGGCGTGGGGGCGAGTTCACCGGGGAGCTGTTTTTT
D gene: TRBD1; CDR3 length: 14; V gene: TRBV2; clone size: NA; J gene: TRBJ1-1; CDR3 protein: CASRLGQGNTEAFF; CDR3 DNA: TGTGCCAGCAGATTAGGACAGGGGAACACTGAAGCTTTCTTT
D gene: NA; CDR3 length: 12; V gene: TRBV7-9; clone size: NA; J gene: TRBJ2-7; CDR3 protein: CASSRDTYEQYF; CDR3 DNA: TGTGCCAGCAGCAGGGACACCTACGAGCAGTACTTC
D gene: TRBD1; CDR3 length: 15; V gene: TRBV18; clone size: NA; J gene: TRBJ1-1; CDR3 protein: CASSPGQGPNTEAFF; CDR3 DNA: TGTGCCAGCTCACCGGGACAGGGGCCGAATACTGAAGCTTTCTTT
D gene: NA; CDR3 length: 13; V gene: TRBV7-6; clone size: NA; J gene: TRBJ2-7; CDR3 protein: CASSLTRVGEQYF; CDR3 DNA: TGTGCCAGCAGCCTGACTAGGGTCGGCGAGCAGTACTTC
D gene: NA; CDR3 length: 15; V gene: TRBV14; clone size: NA; J gene: TRBJ1-2; CDR3 protein: CASSRLTGGNYGYTF; CDR3 DNA: TGTGCCAGCAGCCGGCTAACGGGGGGCAACTATGGCTACACCTTC
D gene: NA; CDR3 length: 20; V gene: TRBV30; clone size: NA; J gene: TRBJ2-5; CDR3 protein: CAWSVEARSGLSSYQETQYF; CDR3 DNA: TGTGCCTGGAGTGTAGAGGCTCGGAGCGGTCTTTCGTCATACCAAGAGACCCAGTACTTC
D gene: TRBD1; CDR3 length: 17; V gene: TRBV7-2; clone size: NA; J gene: TRBJ2-7; CDR3 protein: CASSLAPVGQGNSEQYF; CDR3 DNA: TGTGCCAGCAGCTTAGCCCCCGTGGGACAGGGAAATTCCGAGCAGTACTTC
D gene: TRBD2; CDR3 length: 14; V gene: TRBV14; clone size: NA; J gene: TRBJ2-5; CDR3 protein: CASSQVGRRETQYF; CDR3 DNA: TGTGCCAGCAGCCAAGTCGGGAGGCGGGAGACCCAGTACTTC
D gene: TRBD1; CDR3 length: 11; V gene: TRBV19; clone size: once; J gene: TRBJ1-1; CDR3 protein: CASSFGQGAFF; CDR3 DNA: TGTGCCAGTAGTTTCGGACAGGGAGCTTTCTTT
D gene: NA; CDR3 length: 13; V gene: TRBV9; clone size: once; J gene: TRBJ1-1; CDR3 protein: CASSPPGNTEAFF; CDR3 DNA: TGTGCCAGCAGCCCCCCCGGTAACACTGAAGCTTTCTTT
D gene: NA; CDR3 length: 12; V gene: TRBV7-6; clone size: NA; J gene: TRBJ2-7; CDR3 protein: CASSRDTYEQYF; CDR3 DNA: TGTGCCAGCAGCCGGGACACCTACGAGCAGTACTTC